The 13 T cell receptor beta chains listed next were all sequenced from one sample in a study of regulatory T cells in long-lasting Graves disease. Time point specified: persistent/refractory GD, antithyroid drugs over 5 years with positive TRAb. Scientists built the TCR library using RNA that was extracted from PBMCs. Building of the TCR beta libraries involved iRepertoire HTBI primers and Arm-PCR of CDR3 regions. TCRdb re-called the multiplex PCR reads with MiXCR, one entry per CDR3 protein. The data contain about 420,000 distinct CDR3 sequences, about 20% of them singletons. The specimen was peripheral blood mononuclear cells (PBMCs), collected when the disease was refractory, from a patient treated with antithyroid drugs. These receptors all come from a female donor with Graves disease.

The rearrangement joins TRBV10-2 to TRBJ2-7; TRBD1 is a possible D gene (6 bases). Trimming removed 5 bases from V and 0 bases from J, with 17 bases in between. The CDR3 totals 16 residues. The germline CDR1 and CDR2 sequences are WSHSY and SAAADI. Here the CDR3 reads CASSPPWGTYSYEQYF. CDR3 coding DNA: TGCGCCAGCAGTCCCCCGTGGGGGACATACTCCTACGAGCAGTACTTC.

This clonotype was counted a few times. The chain joins TRBV29-1 to TRBJ2-7; the match to TRBD2 covers 8 bases. The CDR3 runs to 15 residues. Losses at the gene ends were 0 bases for V and 0 bases for J; bases not matched to a gene: 4. Germline V gives CDR1 SQVTM, CDR2 ANQGSEA. The CDR3 nucleotides are TGCAGCGTTGAAGATAGAAGCGGGAGCTCCTACGAGCAGTACTTC. It is translated as CSVEDRSGSSYEQYF.

The rearrangement uses TRBV6-1 and TRBJ1-3; TRBD1 is a possible D gene (5 bases). This CDR3 is built from 16 residues. Trimming removed 5 bases from V and 2 bases from J, with 16 bases in between. Germline V lookup: CDR1 MNHNS, CDR2 SASEGT. The CDR3 sequence is CASSPRTPYTGNTIYF. The CDR3 bases are TGTGCCAGCAGTCCCCGGACACCTTATACTGGAAACACCATATATTTT.

Concerning this clonotype: As the CDR3 is not closed by the conserved phenylalanine or tryptophan, this likely results from a read error. The rearrangement links TRBV28 to TRBJ1-5; 9 bases line up with TRBD1. Per germline, CDR1 MDHEN and CDR2 SYDVKM. V shed 5 bases, J shed 3 bases, and the junction held 11 bases outside the gene matches. The CDR3 extends over 17 amino acids. CDR3 amino acids: CASSPQGRDRDNQPQHL. DNA of the CDR3: TGTGCCAGCAGTCCCCAGGGCCGGGACAGGGACAATCAGCCCCAGCATCTT.

This clonotype was recorded at least ten times. The genes are TRBV15 and TRBJ1-2; tentatively, D is TRBD1 (5 bases). V lost 5 bases, J lost 3 bases, and 19 bases lay in between. CDR3 length: 16 amino acids. Per the germline V gene, CDR1 is LNHNV and CDR2 is YYDKDF (reference sequence). The CDR3 region is CATSAVWGRRDYGYTF. For the CDR3, the DNA is TGTGCCACCAGCGCGGTATGGGGCAGGCGTGACTATGGCTACACCTTC.

The J gene is TRBJ2-7, the V gene TRBV28; 7 bases map to TRBD1. V lost 6 bases, J lost 1 base, and 9 bases stayed unmatched. This CDR3 region has 15 residues. Germline V gene lookup returns CDR1 MDHEN and CDR2 SYDVKM. CDR3 DNA: TGTGCCAGCAGCTCCCGGGCCAGGGGGTCCTACGAGCAGTACTTC. This translates into CASSSRARGSYEQYF.

This clonotype was detected only a few times. The rearrangement joins TRBV28 to TRBJ2-7; 11 bases align to TRBD1. Germline values: CDR1 MDHEN, CDR2 SYDVKM. Trimming removed 6 bases from V and 5 bases from J; junction bases left unmatched: 0. The CDR3 contains 12 residues. The CDR3 DNA sequence: TGTGCCAGCAGGGGACAGGGGGACGAGCAGTACTTC. It specifies CASRGQGDEQYF.

This clonotype turned up a few times. CDR3 DNA: TGTGCCAGCAGCTTACAGGGGCAAAGCACAGATACGCAGTATTTT. It translates to CASSLQGQSTDTQYF. The chain links TRBV7-3 to TRBJ2-3, with D possibly matching TRBD1 (6 bases). With 2 bases removed from V and 0 bases from J, the gap between germline ends came to 9 bases. Per germline, CDR1 SGHTA and CDR2 FQGTGA. The CDR3 is 15 amino acids.

The chain uses TRBV29-1 and TRBJ1-4; 10 bases are shared with TRBD1. The germline gives CDR1 SQVTM, CDR2 ANQGSEA. V dropped 4 bases and J dropped 5; count of bases not matched to a gene: 4. The CDR3 contains 14 residues. CDR3 sequence reads: CSVGRQGANEKLFF. The CDR3 DNA sequence: TGCAGCGTTGGACGACAGGGGGCGAATGAAAAACTGTTTTTT. Complete variable domain (other parts from reference TRBV29-1 and TRBJ1-4): SAVISQKPSRDICQRGTSLTIQCQVDSQVTMMFWYRQQPGQSLTLIATANQGSEATYESGFVIDKFPISRPNLTFSTLTVSNMSPEDSSIYLCSVGRQGANEKLFFGSGTQLSVL.

This clonotype was seen a few times. A read error may account for a junction end that differs from germline. V usage is TRBV10-1 and J usage is TRBJ1-4, with 7 bases matching TRBD1. The CDR3 is made up of 13 amino acids. Germline lookup yields CDR1 WNHNN and CDR2 SYGVQD (reference sequence). The CDR3 is CASGTAFNEKLFF. CDR3 in DNA: TGTGCCAGCGGGACAGCCTTTAATGAAAAACTGTTTTTT.

This clonotype was found a few times. This chain connects TRBV7-9 to TRBJ2-2, with a tentative D call TRBD1 (5 bases). CDR3 size: 16 residues. Germline assignment: CDR1 SEHNR and CDR2 FQNEAQ (reference sequence). V dropped 2 bases and J dropped 1 base, with 11 bases sitting between them. CDR3 region: CASSLYAGMNTGELFF. In DNA form, the CDR3 reads TGTGCCAGCAGCTTATACGCAGGGATGAACACCGGGGAGCTGTTTTTT.

This clonotype was detected ten times or more. The genes are TRBV7-2 and TRBJ1-1; no definite D call. The CDR3 is made up of 13 amino acids. Germline-derived CDR1 and CDR2 are SGHTA and FQGNSA. Trimming took off 1 base at V and 11 bases at J, with 14 bases between the two ends. This chain's CDR3 is CASSLVHGNGAFF. The CDR3, as DNA: TGTGCCAGCAGCTTAGTACATGGGAATGGCGCTTTCTTT.

The rearrangement joins TRBV6-1 to TRBJ2-2; 8 nucleotides agree with TRBD2. The CDR3 is 15 amino acids. The trim removed 6 bases at V and 4 bases at J, leaving 7 bases unmatched. CDR1 and CDR2 from the germline V gene are MNHNS and SASEGT. CDR3 bases: TGTGCCAGCAGGGGAGCGGGAGTCAGCACCGGGGAGCTGTTTTTT. This codes for CASRGAGVSTGELFF.